This TCR beta chain comes out of a study of blood T cell repertoires in COVID-19 (TCRdb year 2020). Regarding the study in general: The collaborator samples originated in the United States, Italy and Spain and spanned the acute and convalescent phases of COVID-19. The material from the prospective study consisted of cDNA or gDNA derived from T cells, B-cell-depleted T cells, or PBMCs. The dataset comprised deeply sampled blood TCRbeta repertoires from subjects exposed to, actively infected with, or recovered from COVID-19. A freely available public database, intended as a resource for researchers studying the immune response to SARS-CoV-2, is where the repertoires were released. The samples were drawn from the first 160 participants of the ongoing ImmuneRACE study and from more than 1,000 subjects provided by 6 global collaborators. The sample metadata nearly always contained a de-identified subject ID, COVID-19 status, age in years and sex. Where HLA class I and class II types were available, the types were taken from metadata supplied by the sample provider, not from assay-based typing. Broader findings and caveats from the paper: The amount of clinical and demographic metadata varied by source and participant and was provided uncurated.

Trimming costs V 0 bases and J 5 bases, and their ends lie 7 bases apart. Its CDR3 holds 14 amino acids, cysteine through phenylalanine. Only CDR3 DNA remains: 42 bases, in frame from the first base. As encoded in the germline V gene, CDR1 is SGHVS while CDR2 is FQNEAQ. Concerning this clone itself: Its antigen remains unidentified. Base qualities are not at hand, and no much larger clone is one base apart.

In the prospective study, participants were about 18 to 95 years old, resided in about two dozen geographic areas of the United States, and were enrolled through a virtual design. To assign participants to cohorts, the prospective study relied on clinical history that participants themselves reported in a screening survey and a study questionnaire. Exposed participants were defined as having been in contact with someone with a PCR-confirmed or clinician-diagnosed COVID-19 case within 2 weeks of study entry. In the prospective study, whole blood, serum and a nasopharyngeal or oropharyngeal swab were collected from each participant by mobile phlebotomists. Over a roughly 2-month period, participants in the prospective study had the option of providing additional blood draws and questionnaires. Before DNA extraction, blood samples from the prospective study were shipped at room temperature or frozen.

TCRbeta CDR3 regions were amplified from genomic DNA by means of the immunoSEQ Assay, a bias-controlled multiplex PCR. Turning to the authors' computational methods: Within the assay, amplification of reference gene primers was used to estimate how many nucleated cells each sample contained. To quantify the absolute abundance of each unique TCRbeta CDR3 rearrangement, sequence reads were collapsed and filtered. For each sample, productive Simpson clonality was calculated as the square root of Simpson's diversity index across productive rearrangements. TCRdb holds this immuneACCESS table with in-frame rearrangements only. Some clones are missing; in checked studies, unresolved V genes explain under half, and the rest has no known cause. Clonal size and the V and J genes are those of that table, whereas D and trimming came from the DNA. Recorded for this sample are about 250,000 clones; approximately 82% of them occurred a single time. 4.5% to 6% of the sample is held by the ten biggest clonotypes.

Recombination linked TRBV7-8 to TRBJ2-2, with the D gene too uncertain to name. The source is a man aged 35-49 years who had been exposed to COVID-19. Sequences were obtained from PBMCs or T cells enriched from blood (not recorded which). The CDR3 in this case is CASSLALTTGELFF. Read as DNA, the sequence is TGTGCCAGCAGCTTAGCGCTGACTACCGGGGAGCTGTTTTTT.